This T cell receptor beta chain was observed in a study of T cells in Graves' hyperthyroidism and ophthalmopathy (dated by TCRdb to about 2019). Regarding the complete study: Peripheral blood samples were taken at initial diagnosis, before any treatment was given. To identify TCR V-J signatures that set the groups apart, the researchers used a discovery cohort of 100 patients, made up of 40 to 45 with Graves' ophthalmopathy and some 55 with stable Graves' hyperthyroidism. Prospective prediction of ophthalmopathy was tested in an independent validation cohort of approximately 18 hyperthyroidism patients and 17 patients who later progressed to ophthalmopathy. The 90 or so discovery patients were randomly split 7:3 into training and test sets. In addition, the study compared T-cell repertoires in thyroid tissue and in blood from roughly 6 Graves' hyperthyroidism patients. Once sampling was done, hyperthyroidism patients were given methimazole at a starting dose of 30 mg daily, whereas ophthalmopathy patients were given high-dose intravenous methylprednisolone. The paper describes TCR Vbeta CDR3 sequencing of 140 or so peripheral blood samples, made up of some 40 ophthalmopathy patients, 70 to 75 hyperthyroidism patients and 17 progressor patients. Study-wide findings and limitations: A model built on a 13 V-J signature distinguished ophthalmopathy from stable hyperthyroidism, reaching about 89% sensitivity and 81.08% specificity in cross-validation and 80%/75% in testing. In validation, the model predicted progression to ophthalmopathy a median of roughly six months before onset, with over 55% sensitivity and roughly 73% specificity. Most expanded thyroid clonotypes (frequency above 0.001) were also detected in blood, a finding suggesting that blood repertoires may reflect thyroid immune responses. Sample size was not statistically predetermined, and investigators were not blinded to group allocation.

Comments on this clonotype: The antigen this receptor binds is unknown. Base qualities are not at hand, and no much larger clone is one base apart.

CDR1 SNHLY and CDR2 FYNNEI were looked up in the germline V gene. The CDR3 covers 14 residues, taking in both the cysteine and the phenylalanine. Only the CDR3 part of the read is kept: 42 bases, read in frame from the first base. Germline trimming: 6 bases from V, 2 bases from J; junction bases outside gene matches: 5. The TCR beta CDR3 regions were amplified from the RNA transcripts. The TCR CDR3 was subjected to a first round of RT-PCR using the HTBI primer set and the Qiagen OneStep RT-PCR kit. Libraries were constructed in a second round of multiplex PCR, after which size selection and purification were carried out. Paired-end sequencing of the libraries was performed with 100 bp reads on an Illumina HiSeq2000. Turning to the authors' computational methods: SOAPnuke was used to process the raw data, removing reads that contained adapters or uncalled bases, had a mean Phred below 15, or lacked an exact match to the constant primer or identifier. High-quality paired reads were merged with COPE v1.2.5, and unique nucleotide sequences were defined as clonotypes. MiTCR v1.1 was used to align clonotypes to the IMGT TRBV, TRBD and TRBJ reference segments. Only V-J combinations with frequency above 0.0001, covering 99.2% of repertoires, were analysed. A TCS score was defined as the ratio of F50 (clonal expansion) to E x V (chaos), with BLOSUM62-based TCRdist applied between CDR3 peptides within each V-J. Welch's t-statistics and random forest reduced fewer than 600 V-J features to about 12, which were used in a naive Bayes classifier (R e1071). The similarity between thyroid and blood repertoires was quantified using the Morisita-Horn index. TCRdb reprocessing: public reads trimmed at Q25 with fastp, clones called with MiXCR, in-frame beta chains kept. For every CDR3 protein sequence, its rows merge into one entry that carries the most common genes and DNA. For this entry, the V and J calls and clone size follow TCRdb and not the study's own pipeline. The sample contains fewer than 650,000 distinct CDR3 sequences, roughly 15% of them found a single time. In total, the top ten clones hold around 4.5% of the sample.

Moderately to severely active disease, a Clinical Activity Score of at least 3, a NOSPECS grade of at least 4, and a duration under 3 months were present in ophthalmopathy patients. Any patient with an uncontrolled infection, another autoimmune disease, pregnancy or lactation was excluded. Diagnoses were established on the basis of clinical symptoms, serum thyroxine and TRAb, thyroid ultrasound, and orbital computed tomography. Ficoll-Paque density gradient centrifugation was used to isolate PBMCs from 8.5 to 10 ml of fresh peripheral blood. Trizol reagent was used to extract total RNA, and RNA quality was then checked on an Agilent 2100 Bioanalyzer.

Here the chain combines TRBV2 and TRBJ2-5, with TRBD1 identical over 8 junction bases. This receptor was obtained from a woman in her forties with Graves' ophthalmopathy. Sequencing was performed on blood. The CDR3 sequence is CASSAGTGQETQYF. The DNA reads TGTGCCAGCAGCGCTGGGACAGGTCAAGAGACCCAGTACTTC.